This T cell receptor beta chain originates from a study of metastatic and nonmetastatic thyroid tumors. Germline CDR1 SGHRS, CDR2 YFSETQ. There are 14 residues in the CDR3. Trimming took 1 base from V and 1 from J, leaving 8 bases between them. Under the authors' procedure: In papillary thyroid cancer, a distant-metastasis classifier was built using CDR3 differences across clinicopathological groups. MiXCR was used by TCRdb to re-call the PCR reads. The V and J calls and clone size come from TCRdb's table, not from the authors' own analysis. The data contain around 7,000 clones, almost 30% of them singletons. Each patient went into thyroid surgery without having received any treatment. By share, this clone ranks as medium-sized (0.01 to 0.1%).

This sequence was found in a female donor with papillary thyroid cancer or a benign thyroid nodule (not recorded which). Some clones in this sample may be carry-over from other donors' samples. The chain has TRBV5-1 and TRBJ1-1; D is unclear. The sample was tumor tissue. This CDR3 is CASSLRAENTEAFF. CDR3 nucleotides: TGCGCCAGCAGCTTGCGGGCCGAGAACACTGAAGCTTTCTTT.